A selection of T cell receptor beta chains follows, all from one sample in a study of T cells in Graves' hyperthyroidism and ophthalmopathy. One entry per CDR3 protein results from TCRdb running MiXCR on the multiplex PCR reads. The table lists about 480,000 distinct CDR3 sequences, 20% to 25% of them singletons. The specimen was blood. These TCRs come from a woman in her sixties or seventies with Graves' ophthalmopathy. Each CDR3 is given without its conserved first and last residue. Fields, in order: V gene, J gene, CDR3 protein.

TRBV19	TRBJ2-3	ASSMGGDTQY
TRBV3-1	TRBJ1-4	ASSPDGYEKLF
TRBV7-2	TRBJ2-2	ASSLPGPNFPGELF
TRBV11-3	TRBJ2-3	ASSSPGDTSGRARADTQY
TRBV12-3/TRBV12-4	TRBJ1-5	ATRDGGGQPQH
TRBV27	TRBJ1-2	ASSPDRGSDGYT
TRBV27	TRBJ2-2	ASSFERGSTGELF
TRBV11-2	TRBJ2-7	ASSPQPGGLSEQY
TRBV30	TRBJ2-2	AWTFKAGELF
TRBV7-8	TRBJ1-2	ASSLARDRGRHGYT